Below, 20 T cell receptor beta chains from the same sample are listed, as sequenced in a study of blood T cell repertoires in COVID-19. Libraries were prepared by immunoSEQ multiplex PCR; TCRdb keeps only in-frame clonotypes and omits some of them. The data contain 68,000 or so clones, approximately 90% of them singletons. The sample was peripheral blood. These receptors were collected from a man between 65 and 85 years old with active or convalescent COVID-19.

This rearrangement joins TRBV7-9 to TRBJ1-3, with D possibly being TRBD1 (6 bases). The germline V and J ends were trimmed by 1 base and 0 bases, with 7 bases remaining between them. The CDR3 consists of 15 residues. In germline, CDR1 is SEHNR, CDR2 FQNEAQ (reference sequence). CDR3 nucleotides: TGTGCCAGCAGCTTAGGACAGGACTCTGGAAACACCATATATTTT. Its translation: CASSLGQDSGNTIYF.

The rearrangement links TRBV14 to TRBJ2-7; no clear D. The CDR3 extends over 12 amino acids. Germline lookup yields CDR1 SGHDN and CDR2 FVKESK. The germline V and J ends were trimmed by 1 base and 7 bases, with 8 bases remaining between them. CDR3 DNA: TGTGCCAGCAGCCAAGCTTGGAGAGAGCAGTACTTC. Translating it yields CASSQAWREQYF.

The gene calls are TRBV7-9 and TRBJ1-3, with D possibly TRBD1 on 5 matching bases. From germline, CDR1 is SEHNR and CDR2 FQNEAQ (reference sequence). Trimming stripped 4 bases from V and 6 bases from J, with 13 bases between. The CDR3 covers 14 residues. The CDR3 spells CASSSPGEENTIYF. CDR3 DNA: TGTGCCAGCAGCTCCCCGGGGGAAGAAAACACCATATATTTT.

This clone was observed a single time. The V and J genes are TRBV19 and TRBJ1-4, with 8 nucleotides matching TRBD1. Trimming at V came to 8 bases and at J to 8 bases, leaving 7 bases not matched to a gene. The germline V gene encodes CDR1 LNHDA and CDR2 SQIVND (reference sequence). The CDR3 extends over 13 amino acids. The CDR3 region has the DNA TGTGCCAGTGCGGACAGGGTTGAAGAAAAACTGTTTTTT. Translation: CASADRVEEKLFF.

This chain uses TRBV7-2 with TRBJ2-2; 9 nucleotides match TRBD1. CDR3 length equals 15 residues. Germline-derived CDR1 and CDR2 are SGHTA and FQGNSA. Trimming at V came to 5 bases and at J to 4 bases, leaving 5 bases not matched to a gene. CDR3 nucleotides: TGTGCCAGCAGCCCACAGGGGGCAGTCACCGGGGAGCTGTTTTTT. Protein sequence: CASSPQGAVTGELFF.

The genes are TRBV5-4 and TRBJ2-3, with a tentative D call TRBD1 (5 bases). This CDR3 comprises 13 residues. Germline V gene sequence: CDR1 SGHNT, CDR2 YYREEE (reference sequence). The germline V and J ends were trimmed by 1 base and 4 bases, with 7 bases remaining between them. CDR3 residues: CASSLPGSDTQYF. The CDR3 region has the DNA TGTGCCAGCAGCTTGCCAGGGTCAGATACGCAGTATTTT.

The rearrangement links TRBV9 to TRBJ2-1, with 9 bases fitting TRBD2. The V gene end was trimmed by 0 bases and the J gene end by 7 bases; junction bases not matched to a gene: 5. This CDR3 has 15 residues. The germline CDR1 and CDR2 sequences are SGDLS and YYNGEE. This CDR3 reads CASSVVLAGRNEQFF. DNA of the CDR3: TGTGCCAGCAGCGTAGTTCTAGCGGGAAGGAATGAGCAGTTCTTC.

This sequence joins TRBV6-5 and TRBJ1-2; 9 bases line up with TRBD1. V was pared by 2 bases and J by 0 bases, with 4 bases of the junction left unmatched. Germline V lookup: CDR1 MNHEY, CDR2 SVGAGI. There are 16 residues in the CDR3. The CDR3 nucleotides are TGTGCCAGCAGTTACCTCACAGGGGGCGCTAACTATGGCTACACCTTC. It encodes CASSYLTGGANYGYTF.

The rearrangement joins TRBV19 to TRBJ2-1; 9 bases map to TRBD2. The trim removed 5 bases at V and 7 bases at J, leaving 12 bases unmatched. This CDR3 has 16 residues. Germline V gene lookup returns CDR1 LNHDA and CDR2 SQIVND (reference sequence). CDR3 coding DNA: TGTGCCAGTAGTCGTAGCGGGAGTGGTGGGGGGAATGAGCAGTTCTTC. Its protein is CASSRSGSGGGNEQFF.

The V call is TRBV2, the J call TRBJ1-2; D gene ambiguous. V was trimmed by 1 base and J by 7 bases, leaving 7 bases between them. Germline CDR1 SNHLY, CDR2 FYNNEI. This CDR3 is built from 12 residues. The CDR3 protein is CASSEGWSGYTF. CDR3 in DNA: TGTGCCAGCAGTGAAGGATGGAGTGGCTACACCTTC.

V and J are TRBV2 and TRBJ1-5; D gene ambiguous. Trimming left V 4 bases short and J 7 bases short, with 14 bases between. The CDR3 loop spans 14 amino acids. Germline V gives CDR1 SNHLY, CDR2 FYNNEI. Here the CDR3 reads CASSGVGERQPQHF. In DNA, the CDR3 is TGTGCCAGCAGTGGTGTGGGAGAAAGACAGCCCCAGCATTTT.

V and J are TRBV5-1 and TRBJ2-3; TRBD2 matches 10 bases. V was pared by 4 bases and J by 1 base, with 12 bases of the junction left unmatched. Germline V gene data show CDR1 as SGHRS and CDR2 as YFSETQ. The CDR3 totals 18 residues. CDR3 coding DNA: TGCGCCAGCAGCCTCGGACTAGCGGTTGCAAGGGGCACAGATACGCAGTATTTT. It is translated as CASSLGLAVARGTDTQYF.

J is TRBJ2-1 and V is TRBV9; 7 nucleotides match TRBD2. Germline V gives CDR1 SGDLS, CDR2 YYNGEE. The CDR3 is 17 amino acids. V trimming: 4 bases; J trimming: 0 bases; junction bases outside the gene matches: 10. The CDR3 DNA reads as TGTGCCAGCAGCCTAGGGAGGGGCGGGGGCTCCTACAATGAGCAGTTCTTC. This gives the protein CASSLGRGGGSYNEQFF.

This chain links TRBV15 with TRBJ2-7, with a possible D match to TRBD1 (6 bases). With 2 bases removed from V and 3 bases from J, the gap between germline ends came to 11 bases. From germline, CDR1 is LNHNV and CDR2 YYDKDF (reference sequence). This CDR3 has 14 amino acids. DNA for the CDR3: TGTGCCACCAGCAGAATCTCACAGGGCTACGAGCAGTACTTC. Its translation is CATSRISQGYEQYF.

The table lists this clone with a few counts. This chain uses TRBV6-5 with TRBJ2-4, with TRBD1 as a possible D gene (6 bases). This CDR3 is 14 amino acids long. With 6 bases removed from V and 6 bases from J, the gap between germline ends came to 15 bases. Germline CDR1 is MNHEY and CDR2 is SVGAGI. The CDR3, as DNA: TGTGCCAGCAGCTCAGGAGAAGGGGGAAACATTCAGTACTTC. Translating it yields CASSSGEGGNIQYF.

The chain has TRBV6-5 and TRBJ1-2; 8 nucleotides match TRBD1. The germline V gene encodes CDR1 MNHEY and CDR2 SVGAGI. This CDR3 is 14 amino acids long. The junction had 6 bases not matched to a gene; V was cut back by 6 bases and J by 3 bases. CDR3 residues: CASSLQGADYGYTF. CDR3 sequence (DNA): TGTGCCAGCAGCCTGCAGGGGGCGGACTATGGCTACACCTTC.

The chain couples TRBV6-1 to TRBJ1-4; a possible D gene is TRBD1 (5 bases). V was trimmed by 3 bases and J by 0 bases, leaving 11 bases between them. Germline V gene data show CDR1 as MNHNS and CDR2 as SASEGT. The CDR3 sequence is 16 residues long. This chain's CDR3 is CASSDRAYATNEKLFF. DNA for the CDR3: TGTGCCAGCAGTGACAGGGCCTATGCAACTAATGAAAAACTGTTTTTT.

J is TRBJ2-7 and V is TRBV18; TRBD1 matches at 9 bases. The CDR3 extends over 13 amino acids. The germline V gene has CDR1 KGHSH and CDR2 LQKENI. The junction had 3 bases not matched to a gene; V was cut back by 6 bases and J by 3 bases. The CDR3 region has the DNA TGTGCCAGCTCTCGGACAGGGGACTACGAGCAGTACTTC. Translated: CASSRTGDYEQYF.

This chain uses TRBV28 with TRBJ1-5; a weak D match, TRBD1 (6 bases). The CDR3 runs 15 residues. CDR1 MDHEN and CDR2 SYDVKM come from the germline V gene. Between the trimmed V and J ends, which lost 3 bases and 2 bases, there was a span of 11 bases. The CDR3 DNA reads as TGTGCCAGCAGTTTCCAGGGGCCTCGCAATCAGCCCCAGCATTTT. Its translation: CASSFQGPRNQPQHF.

The chain has TRBV6-5 and TRBJ2-2, with D possibly matching TRBD1 (6 bases). V was trimmed by 8 bases and J by 9 bases, leaving 19 bases between them. CDR1 is MNHEY and CDR2 is SVGAGI in the germline V gene. This CDR3 has 14 residues. The CDR3 DNA sequence: TGTGCCAGCTCCTGGGGCCACAGGGCGAGGGAGCTGTTTTTT. This sequence encodes CASSWGHRARELFF.